The 10 T cell receptor delta chains listed next were all sequenced from one sample in a study of gamma delta lymphoproliferative disorders and STAT genes (dated by TCRdb to about 2018). Genomic DNA from peripheral blood mononuclear cells isolated from patients and controls was used for TCR sequencing. To prepare the library, multiplex PCR was applied. Sequenced on an Illumina MiSeq. The public reads were reprocessed by TCRdb using CATT, and rows of matching DNA were later combined. In this sample the table shows fewer than 900 delta-chain clones, around 1.5% of which occur a single time. Around 68% of the sample belongs to the ten largest clones. Sequenced material: blood. Every receptor here comes from a human donor in good health.

This clone was seen only a few times. TCRdb attributes to this sequence the protein of a much larger clone, which differs from the DNA translation at residues 7 and 8; a read error is likely, and the protein displayed is translated from the DNA. V usage is TRDV2 and J usage is TRDJ1, with 7 bases identical to TRDD3. CDR1 and CDR2 from the germline V gene are GEAIGNYY and EKD. After removal of 1 base from V and 7 bases from J, the junction contained 32 bases not matched to a gene. This CDR3 region has 22 residues. CDR3 bases: TGTGCCTGTGACACTCTTCAGGGGCCAAGTCGGCGTGTGGGGGAGTGGGCCGGTAAACTCATCTTT. This sequence encodes CACDTLQGPSRRVGEWAGKLIF.

In its sample, this clone ranks as medium-sized. With only one base between it and a far larger clone, this is likely a read error. The chain links TRDV1 to TRDJ1, with 7 bases lining up with TRDD3. The germline gives CDR1 TSWWSYY, CDR2 QGS. CDR3 length: 17 amino acids. In DNA, the CDR3 is TGTGCTCTTGGGGAACTATACTGGGGCCGTTCCACCGATAAACCCATCTTT. Translation gives CALGELYWGRSTDKPIF.

Details on this clone: A far larger clone is only one base removed, so a read error is likely. The sample contains more than one DNA sequence encoding this CDR3. The chain uses TRDV2 and TRDJ1; D ambiguous. V was pared by 3 bases and J by 0 bases, with 16 bases between. The CDR3 totals 16 residues. Germline V gene data show CDR1 as GEAIGNYY and CDR2 as EKD. CDR3 protein: CACDFVGSTNTDKLIF. CDR3 DNA sequence: TGTGCCTGTGACTTCGTGGGAAGCACAAACACCGATAAACTCATCTTT.

This clone turned up a few times. A far larger clone is a single base away, which makes a read error likely. The same CDR3 also results from other DNA sequences found in this sample. This chain links TRDV2 with TRDJ3; 13 bases fit TRDD3. The CDR3 consists of 22 residues. From germline, CDR1 is GEAIGNYY and CDR2 EKD. The CDR3 loop reads CACDTPPILGDTRAWDTRQMFF. The CDR3 region has the DNA TGTGCCTGTGACACCCCCCCGATACTGGGGGATACGCGAGCCTGGGACACTCGACAGATGTTTTTC.

This clone was seen only a few times. A far more abundant clone sits one base away, making this likely a read error. Different DNA sequences within this sample yield the same CDR3. The CDR3 nucleotides read TGTGCTCTTGGGCCATCGGGCCTTCGTGGGGGATACGAGTCAACCTACACCGATAAACTCATCTTT. Its translation is CALGPSGLRGGYESTYTDKLIF. This chain uses TRDV1 with TRDJ1; 11 bases agree with TRDD3. The CDR3 length is 22 residues. Trimming cost V 5 bases and J 0 bases; bases outside gene matches: 23. Germline CDR1 reads TSWWSYY; CDR2 reads QGS.

By sample share, this clone is large (0.1 to 1%). The chain carries TRDV2 and TRDJ1; 11 bases match TRDD3. V shed 4 bases and J 4 bases; nucleotides not matched to a gene: 22. The CDR3 covers 20 residues. The germline V gene has CDR1 GEAIGNYY and CDR2 EKD. CDR3 sequence (DNA): TGTGCCTGTGAGGCATGCTCCCACATTCTGTACTGGGGGATAAGCGATAAACTCATCTTT. Protein product: CACEACSHILYWGISDKLIF.

This clone was seen a handful of times. TCRdb lists the protein of a much larger clone for this DNA, which differs at residue 18, so this is likely a read error; the protein given here is translated from the DNA itself. This chain uses TRDV2 with TRDJ1; D might be TRDD3 (5 bases). Trimming stripped 1 base from V and 3 bases from J, with 35 bases between. The CDR3 consists of 22 residues. Germline loops: CDR1 GEAIGNYY, CDR2 EKD. In nucleotides, the CDR3 is TGTGCCTGTGACACTCTTCGGGAGCCAAGTCGGCGTGTCGGGGAGTGGGCCGATAAACTCATCTTT. Protein product: CACDTLREPSRRVGEWADKLIF.

On this clone: For this DNA, TCRdb reports the protein of a much larger clone, which diverges at residue 12, most likely from a read error; the protein presented here is translated directly from the DNA. The chain combines TRDV2 with TRDJ1, with 13 nucleotides matching TRDD3. Unmatched junction bases numbered 14, after V lost 7 bases and J lost 4 bases. In germline, CDR1 is GEAIGNYY, CDR2 EKD. This CDR3 comprises 17 residues. The CDR3 bases are TGTGCCTGCTCACTGGGGGATACGCGAAGGGGGATCGATAAACTCATCTTT. Its protein product is CACSLGDTRRGIDKLIF.

This clone was observed a handful of times. TCRdb assigns this DNA the protein of a much larger clone, which departs from its translation at residue 3; this likely reflects a read error, and the protein shown comes from translating the DNA. The rearrangement uses TRDV2 and TRDJ1; TRDD3 aligns across 13 bases. Germline loops: CDR1 GEAIGNYY, CDR2 EKD. The CDR3 runs 18 residues. CDR3 DNA: TGTGCCCGTGACACCCTAGGTACTGGGGGATACGTGGGCGATAAACTCATCTTT. Amino acid sequence: CARDTLGTGGYVGDKLIF.

This clone was seen a few times. This likely came from a read error, as a far larger clone is one base away. The same CDR3 arises from other DNA sequences in this sample as well. The rearrangement joins TRDV2 to TRDJ1, with D possibly TRDD3 on 5 matching bases. Germline V CDR1 and CDR2: GEAIGNYY, EKD. The V end lost 1 base, the J end lost 0 bases, and 20 bases lay between the germline ends. There are 18 residues in the CDR3. The CDR3 DNA is TGTGCCTGTGACACGGTGGGTACTGGAGGGTCGTACACCGATAAACTCATCTTT. As protein: CACDTVGTGGSYTDKLIF.